This entry features one T cell receptor (beta chain) sequence. Its antigen is as yet unknown. This sample is part of a study of shared clonotypes between healthy human individuals. As for the study in general: Three plates were used per donor for CD4 naive, three for CD4 memory, two for CD8 naive and one for CD8 memory. Broader study findings: Non-shared clonotypes displayed generation probabilities falling below those of clonotypes present in all four donors.

Per the original methods: There were no quality scores in the junction-only immunoSEQ sequences, so filtering differed. TCRdb's table, derived via immunoSEQ multiplex PCR, lists solely in-frame clones and lacks some. That table gives V, J and clone size, and the DNA gave D and trimming. This sample has about 700,000 clones, with 74% found just once. Sequenced input: memory CD4+ T cells sorted from blood. The subset here: CD45RA-negative fraction. The sequence derives from a woman between 25 and 40 years old in good health.

The CDR3 region is CASSTTHGEREYEQYF. In nucleotides, the CDR3 is TGTGCCAGTAGTACGACTCATGGGGAGCGGGAGTACGAGCAGTACTTC. The chain joins TRBV19 to TRBJ2-7; TRBD2 matches 8 bases. V shed 4 bases and J 4 bases; nucleotides not matched to a gene: 12. CDR1 and CDR2 (germline): LNHDA, SQIVND (reference sequence). This CDR3 comprises 16 residues.